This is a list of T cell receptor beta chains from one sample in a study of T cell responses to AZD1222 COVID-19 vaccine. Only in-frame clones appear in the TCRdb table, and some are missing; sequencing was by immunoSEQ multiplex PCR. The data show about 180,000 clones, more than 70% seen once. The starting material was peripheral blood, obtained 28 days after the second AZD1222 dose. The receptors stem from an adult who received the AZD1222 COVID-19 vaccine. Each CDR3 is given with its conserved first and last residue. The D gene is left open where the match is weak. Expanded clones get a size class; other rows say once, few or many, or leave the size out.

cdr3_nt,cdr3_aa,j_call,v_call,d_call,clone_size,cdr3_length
TGTGCCAGCAGCTTATTTGGTTCGGGACAGGGGGCAAGGAATGAGCAGTTCTTC,CASSLFGSGQGARNEQFF,TRBJ2-1,TRBV7-3,TRBD1,-,18
TGCGCCAGCAGTCAATTTTCAGGGGGTAACGAGCAGTACTTC,CASSQFSGGNEQYF,TRBJ2-7,TRBV23-1,TRBD1,-,14
TGTGCCAGCAGCGTAGATGTGGGAAGGGCGGACACTGAAGCTTTCTTT,CASSVDVGRADTEAFF,TRBJ1-1,TRBV9,-,-,16
TGTGCCAGCAGCTTAGCGAACAGCTACGAGCAGTACTTC,CASSLANSYEQYF,TRBJ2-7,TRBV7-2,-,-,13
TGTGCCAGCAGTTTTCAGGGGCTGACTGAAGCTTTCTTT,CASSFQGLTEAFF,TRBJ1-1,TRBV12-3/TRBV12-4,-,-,13
TGTGCCAGTAGGACCGTAGCGGCACAAAACATTCAGTACTTC,CASRTVAAQNIQYF,TRBJ2-4,TRBV19,-,-,14
TGTGCCAGCAGCCCGTCCGGGACAGGGGGCGTAGGGCCAAACACCATATATTTT,CASSPSGTGGVGPNTIYF,TRBJ1-3,TRBV9,TRBD1,-,18
TGTGCCAGCAGCGTCGAAGGGACTAGCGGGTACAATGAGCAGTTCTTC,CASSVEGTSGYNEQFF,TRBJ2-1,TRBV9,TRBD2,once,16
TGTGCCACCGGGGGGATCAATCAGCCCCAGCATTTT,CATGGINQPQHF,TRBJ1-5,TRBV7-9,-,-,12
TGTGCCAGCAGCCAAGGTTCGGGGGGGTATGGCTACACCTTC,CASSQGSGGYGYTF,TRBJ1-2,TRBV14,-,-,14
TGCAGCGTTGAAGAGCGGCAAGAGACCCAGTACTTC,CSVEERQETQYF,TRBJ2-5,TRBV29-1,-,-,12
TGTGCCAGCAGCCAAGAGGCGAGAATTGGGGAGCAGTTCTTC,CASSQEARIGEQFF,TRBJ2-1,TRBV3-1/TRBV3-2,-,once,14
TGCGCCAGCAGCCTCAATGGGTCACCCCTCCACTTT,CASSLNGSPLHF,TRBJ1-6,TRBV4-1,-,-,12
TGTGCCAGCAGTTCACAGGGGAATACTGAAGCTTTCTTT,CASSSQGNTEAFF,TRBJ1-1,TRBV28,TRBD1,-,13
TGTGCCACCAGTGGTGGGGACACCCTTAACACTGAAGCTTTCTTT,CATSGGDTLNTEAFF,TRBJ1-1,TRBV24-1,-,-,15
TGTGCCAGCAGCCAAGAACAGAGTCGCTCCTACAATGAGCAGTTCTTC,CASSQEQSRSYNEQFF,TRBJ2-1,TRBV3-1/TRBV3-2,-,-,16
TGCGCCAGCAGCCAGGACAGGGGGCCCCACGAGCAGTACTTC,CASSQDRGPHEQYF,TRBJ2-7,TRBV4-1,TRBD1,-,14
TGTGCCAGCAGCTTAGCGGGGTTAACCTACGAGCAGTACTTC,CASSLAGLTYEQYF,TRBJ2-7,TRBV7-9,-,-,14
TGCGCCAGCAGCTTGGGGACAGGGGATTCCTACAATGAGCAGTTCTTC,CASSLGTGDSYNEQFF,TRBJ2-1,TRBV5-1,TRBD1,-,16
TGTGCCAGCAGTCAGCAGAACTCGAGGAGGGCGGGAGGACCTAGCTCCTACAATGAGCAGTTCTTC,CASSQQNSRRAGGPSSYNEQFF,TRBJ2-1,TRBV28,TRBD2,-,22
TGTGCCAGCAGCAGTCTTCCCTCGGCCCCAGGTTTT,CASSSLPSAPGF,TRBJ2-3,TRBV12-3/TRBV12-4,-,-,12
TGTGCCAGCAGTACCTCAGGGGCTGGTGATCAGCCCCAGCATTTT,CASSTSGAGDQPQHF,TRBJ1-5,TRBV28,-,-,15
TGTGCCATCTCGGCCTCCTATAATTCACCCCTCCACTTT,CAISASYNSPLHF,TRBJ1-6,TRBV11-2,-,-,13
TGTGCCAGCAGTTACTCCAGGCTTTACAAGTACTTC,CASSYSRLYKYF,TRBJ2-7,TRBV6-2/TRBV6-3,-,few,12
TGTGCCAGCAGCTTACGTTACGAGCAGTACTTC,CASSLRYEQYF,TRBJ2-7,TRBV7-2,-,-,11
TGTGCCAGCAGCTCTCAGGTGCTCGCAGATACGCAGTATTTT,CASSSQVLADTQYF,TRBJ2-3,TRBV5-4,-,-,14
TGCGCCAGCAGGAATGGGGGGACAGGTCTGAGTGGAAACACCATATATTTT,CASRNGGTGLSGNTIYF,TRBJ1-3,TRBV5-1,TRBD1,-,17
TGTGCCAGTAGTCGACAGGGCTTACCAACTCTCGAGCAGTACTTC,CASSRQGLPTLEQYF,TRBJ2-7,TRBV19,TRBD1,once,15
TGTGCCAGTAGTATGCCCGGGCAGGGGAACACTGAAGCTTTCTTT,CASSMPGQGNTEAFF,TRBJ1-1,TRBV19,-,once,15
TGCAGCAGCCTTCAAGAGACCCAGTACTTC,CSSLQETQYF,TRBJ2-5,TRBV29-1,-,-,10
TGTGCCAGCAGTCCGGCTAGCGGGACGTACAATGAGCAGTTCTTC,CASSPASGTYNEQFF,TRBJ2-1,TRBV28,TRBD2,-,15
TGTGCCAGCAGTTATGGCGGGAGGAGCTCCTACGAGCAGTACTTC,CASSYGGRSSYEQYF,TRBJ2-7,TRBV6-5,TRBD2,-,15
TGTGCCAGTAGTATAGGAGGGGTGAACACCGGGGAGCTGTTTTTT,CASSIGGVNTGELFF,TRBJ2-2,TRBV19,-,-,15
TGTGCCAGCACCCGGACAGGGGGCTTTTCCTACAATGAGCAGTTCTTC,CASTRTGGFSYNEQFF,TRBJ2-1,TRBV5-6,TRBD1,-,16